The 15 T cell receptor beta chains presented below share a single source sample, sequenced in a study of blood T cells in healthy people across ages. A second PCR, run for about 7 to 12 cycles, used a sample-barcoded 5' primer plus a J-beta primer mix. TCRdb fed the 5' RACE reads into MiXCR, producing one record per CDR3 protein. The table has approximately 1,700,000 distinct CDR3 sequences, around 40% seen once. Material for sequencing was blood. The source of these receptors is a human donor in good health.

Of note for this clonotype: Sequence at one end of the junction differs from germline and may be a read error. J is TRBJ1-2 and V is TRBV12-3 or TRBV12-4; possibly TRBD1 for D (6 bases). CDR3 length: 16 residues. CDR3 coding DNA: TGTGCCAGCAGCCCTGATTCTGGGGGCCCGCTCTATGCCTACACCTTC. Residues: CASSPDSGGPLYAYTF.

This clonotype has only a few counts. This chain connects TRBV29-1 to TRBJ2-3; D possibly corresponds to TRBD2 (6 bases). This CDR3 has 14 residues. V was trimmed by 7 bases and J by 0 bases, leaving 14 bases between them. Germline assignment: CDR1 SQVTM and CDR2 ANQGSEA. The CDR3, as DNA: TGCAGCGCTCCGCGGGGTTCTAGCACAGATACGCAGTATTTT. It translates to CSAPRGSSTDTQYF.

Regarding this clonotype: Its ends do not fully match the called genes, so a read error is possible. The V call is TRBV20-1, the J call TRBJ2-4; no firm D call. CDR1 and CDR2 from the germline V gene are DFQATT and SNEGSKA (reference sequence). The CDR3 runs to 15 residues. CDR3 region: CSARDASVAKSIQYF. CDR3 bases: TGCAGTGCTAGAGATGCGAGCGTGGCCAAAAGCATTCAGTACTTC.

This clonotype was found a few times. The junction shows a germline mismatch at one end, possibly a read error. This chain joins TRBV12-3 or TRBV12-4 and TRBJ1-2; 7 bases align to TRBD1. CDR3 length equals 15 residues. The CDR3 nucleotides are TGCGCCAGCAGTTTGGGCGGCGACAGGGTGCACGGCTACACCTTC. This gives the protein CASSLGGDRVHGYTF.

This chain links TRBV20-1 with TRBJ2-3, with 12 bases aligning to TRBD2. In germline, CDR1 is DFQATT, CDR2 SNEGSKA (reference sequence). This CDR3 spans 14 amino acids. V was clipped by 2 bases and J by 5 bases; unmatched bases: 2. CDR3 coding DNA: TGCAGTGCTAGACTAGCGGGGGGGCGAGATACGCAGTATTTT. Its protein product is CSARLAGGRDTQYF.

This clonotype was found once. The chain is built from TRBV7-2 and TRBJ2-5; 13 bases are shared with TRBD2. Judging by the DNA end, TRBJ2-7 fits better; the J call may be wrong. This CDR3 has 16 amino acids. Germline CDR1 reads SGHTA; CDR2 reads FQGNSA. The CDR3 is CASSLEGTSGAYEQYF. DNA for the CDR3: TGTGCCAGCAGCTTAGAGGGGACTAGCGGGGCTTACGAGCAGTACTTC.

The V gene is TRBV6-2 or TRBV6-3, the J gene TRBJ1-3, with unresolved D. The CDR3 extends over 13 amino acids. Germline V gene data show CDR1 as MNHEY and CDR2 as SVGEGT. V was pared by 8 bases and J by 3 bases, with 11 bases between. This CDR3 reads CASVAGYGNTIYF. The DNA of the CDR3 is TGTGCCAGCGTCGCCGGGTATGGAAACACCATATATTTT.

This clonotype was observed at least ten times. At one end, the junction sequence differs from germline, possibly due to a read error. The rearrangement joins TRBV5-1 to TRBJ2-5; D is undetermined. This CDR3 is 12 amino acids long. The germline V gene encodes CDR1 SGHRS and CDR2 YFSETQ. Here the CDR3 DNA reads TGTGCCAGCAGCACGACTGGGGAGACCCAGTACTTC. It is translated as CASSTTGETQYF. The full variable domain, its missing parts supplied by reference TRBV5-1 and TRBJ2-5, is KAGVTQTPRYLIKTRGQQVTLSCSPISGHRSVSWYQQTPGQGLQFLFEYFSETQRNKGNFPGRFSGRQFSNSRSEMNVSTLELGDSALYLCASSTTGETQYFGPGTRLLVL.

The chain has TRBV12-3 or TRBV12-4 and TRBJ2-7, with 11 positions matching TRBD2. The CDR3 extends over 15 amino acids. J was trimmed by 3 bases and V by 3 bases; bases with no gene match: 4. DNA of the CDR3: TGTGCCAGCAGTTTTGGACTAGCGGGCCTCTACGAGCAGTACTTC. Its protein is CASSFGLAGLYEQYF.

This clonotype was seen more than once but under ten times. This chain uses TRBV7-8 with TRBJ2-5; D is perhaps TRBD1 or TRBD2 (5 bases each). The end of the DNA fits TRBJ2-7 better, so the J call may be wrong. Per germline, CDR1 SGHVS and CDR2 FQNEAQ. CDR3 size: 14 residues. The CDR3 loop reads CASSFGATTDEQYF. The CDR3 DNA is TGTGCCAGCAGCTTCGGGGCGACTACGGACGAGCAGTACTTC.

This clonotype was counted ten times or more. This chain uses TRBV20-1 with TRBJ1-1; D may be TRBD1 (6 bases). Germline CDR1 reads DFQATT; CDR2 reads SNEGSKA (reference sequence). Trimming cost V 3 bases and J 0 bases, with 8 bases left between them. CDR3 size: 13 residues. CDR3 amino acids: CSASRDMNTEAFF. The CDR3 DNA reads as TGCAGTGCTAGCCGGGACATGAACACTGAAGCTTTCTTT.

The V gene is TRBV25-1, the J gene TRBJ2-3; tentatively, D is TRBD1 or TRBD2 (6 bases each). The CDR3 is made up of 17 amino acids. Trimming took off 1 base at V and 1 base at J, with 15 bases between the two ends. Germline CDR1 MGHDK, CDR2 SYGVNS. Written as DNA, the CDR3 is TGTGCCAGCAGTGAATCGGGAGAAGAGGGGGGCACAGATACGCAGTATTTT. Its protein product is CASSESGEEGGTDTQYF.

Points on this clonotype: The conserved closing phenylalanine or tryptophan is absent in this CDR3, likely reflecting a read error. CDR3 coding DNA: TGTGCCAGCAGCGCCCATATCAATCAGCCCCAGCATTTG. Translation: CASSAHINQPQHL. The chain joins TRBV9 to TRBJ1-5; D unresolved. The CDR3 is 13 amino acids. Germline-derived CDR1 and CDR2 are SGDLS and YYNGEE. Trimming stripped 3 bases from V and 3 bases from J, with 7 bases between.

The rearrangement uses TRBV7-2 and TRBJ2-1, with D perhaps matching TRBD2 (5 bases). The CDR3 totals 14 residues. Germline V lookup: CDR1 SGHTA, CDR2 FQGNSA. V gave up 3 bases and J gave up 7 bases, with 13 bases separating them. The CDR3 spells CASSLNGVGNEQFF. Here the CDR3 DNA reads TGTGCCAGCAGCTTGAACGGGGTGGGGAATGAGCAGTTCTTC.

The rearrangement joins TRBV12-3 or TRBV12-4 to TRBJ2-5; no clear D gene. Trimming took off 5 bases at V and 5 bases at J, with 12 bases between the two ends. This CDR3 is built from 13 residues. The CDR3 coding sequence is TGTGCCAGCAGTCCCGCGCGACTGGAGACCCAGTACTTC. It translates to CASSPARLETQYF.